These 28 T cell receptor beta chains were all obtained from the same sample, sequenced in a study of graft-versus-host responses after intestinal transplantation. What these receptors recognize is not known. Assay used: immunoSEQ multiplex PCR; TCRdb lists only in-frame clones, some missing. The top ten clones hold 1% to 1.5% of a sample with roughly 110,000 clones, more than 85% of them seen once. The sequences come from unstimulated CD8+ T cells sorted from spleen or lymph node cells, collected before transplant. The source of these receptors is a human donor who was the organ donor for an intestinal transplant.

V is TRBV30 and J is TRBJ2-7; a weak D match, TRBD2 (6 bases). The length of the CDR3 is 16 residues. Looked up from germline, CDR1 is GTSNPN and CDR2 is SVGIG (reference sequence). The ends were cut back, 1 base at V and 4 bases at J, with 20 bases in the middle. This CDR3 reads CAWSGVLTGVAYEQYF. The DNA of the CDR3 is TGTGCCTGGAGTGGGGTTCTTACGGGAGTCGCATACGAGCAGTACTTC.

The chain recombines TRBV28 with TRBJ2-3; the match to TRBD1 covers 8 bases. The germline CDR1 and CDR2 sequences are MDHEN and SYDVKM. The length of the CDR3 is 14 residues. V lost 7 bases to trimming and J lost 3 bases; unmatched junction nucleotides: 6. CDR3 residues: CASNRDRRTDTQYF. In nucleotides, the CDR3 is TGTGCCAGCAACCGGGACAGGAGGACAGATACGCAGTATTTT. Based on the CDR3 plus reference TRBV28 and TRBJ2-3, the full variable domain is DVKVTQSSRYLVKRTGEKVFLECVQDMDHENMFWYRQDPGLGLRLIYFSYDVKMKEKGDIPEGYSVSREKKERFSLILESASTNQTSMYLCASNRDRRTDTQYFGPGTRLTVL.

This clone was seen more than once but under ten times. The chain couples TRBV4-2 to TRBJ2-1; 7 nucleotides line up with TRBD2. There are 15 residues in the CDR3. Germline loops: CDR1 LGHNA, CDR2 YNFKEQ. Unmatched junction bases numbered 8, after V lost 4 bases and J lost 5 bases. The CDR3 DNA reads as TGTGCCAGCAGCCGATGGGACTACGGGGACAATGAGCAGTTCTTC. This codes for CASSRWDYGDNEQFF.

V is TRBV21-1 and J is TRBJ2-7; the table names TRBD2, a call not compared with the DNA. TRBV21-1 is recorded as a pseudogene. CDR3 length: 15 residues. This CDR3 is CASSKVAVQQLEQYF. In DNA, the CDR3 is TGTGCCAGCAGCAAAGTAGCGGTGCAACAACTAGAGCAGTACTTC.

The V gene is TRBV7-9, the J gene TRBJ2-7, with D perhaps matching TRBD1 or TRBD2 (5 bases each). The CDR3 has 14 amino acids. V lost 8 bases and J 2 bases, leaving 16 bases between the germline ends. Germline V gene sequence: CDR1 SEHNR, CDR2 FQNEAQ (reference sequence). CDR3 nucleotides: TGTGCCAGCGCTATCGGGGCAGGAGCCTACGAGCAGTACTTC. This codes for CASAIGAGAYEQYF. Using reference TRBV7-9 and TRBJ2-7 for the parts outside the CDR3, the full variable domain is DTGVSQNPRHKITKRGQNVTFRCDPISEHNRLYWYRQTLGQGPEFLTYFQNEAQLEKSRLLSDRFSAERPKGSFSTLEIQRTEQGDSAMYLCASAIGAGAYEQYFGPGTRLTVT.

V usage is TRBV19 and J usage is TRBJ1-5; D is possibly TRBD1 (5 bases). Trimming took off 6 bases at V and 0 bases at J, with 24 bases between the two ends. Germline loops: CDR1 LNHDA, CDR2 SQIVND (reference sequence). CDR3 length: 19 amino acids. The CDR3 nucleotides are TGTGCCAGTAGCGACGCCAGGGATATTTACCTGTATAGCAATCAGCCCCAGCATTTT. It translates to CASSDARDIYLYSNQPQHF.

The chain employs TRBV4-1 and TRBJ2-1; the match to TRBD2 covers 14 bases. Germline V gene lookup returns CDR1 MGHRA and CDR2 YSYEKL. The V gene end was trimmed by 4 bases and the J gene end by 2 bases; junction bases not matched to a gene: 1. The CDR3 has 16 amino acids. This CDR3 reads CASSPTSGRAYNEQFF. The CDR3 coding sequence is TGCGCCAGCAGCCCGACTAGCGGGAGGGCCTACAATGAGCAGTTCTTC.

The chain couples TRBV6-5 to TRBJ2-2; 9 bases are a match to TRBD1. The CDR3 consists of 15 residues. J lost 14 bases, V lost 5 bases, and 15 bases had no gene match. Per the germline V gene, CDR1 is MNHEY and CDR2 is SVGAGI. The CDR3 nucleotides are TGTGCCAGCAGTCTTCATCACAGGGGGCATAGGGTTCTGTTTTTT. Its protein product is CASSLHHRGHRVLFF.

The chain recombines TRBV9 with TRBJ2-1, with 9 bases identical to TRBD2. The CDR3 runs 19 residues. The germline V gene has CDR1 SGDLS and CDR2 YYNGEE. Losses at the gene ends were 4 bases for V and 5 bases for J; bases not matched to a gene: 19. Here the CDR3 reads CASSLTSGRFERGDNEQFF. CDR3 nucleotide sequence: TGTGCCAGCAGCTTAACTAGCGGGCGGTTCGAGCGGGGAGACAATGAGCAGTTCTTC. Full variable domain (missing parts from reference TRBV9 and TRBJ2-1): DSGVTQTPKHLITATGQRVTLRCSPRSGDLSVYWYQQSLDQGLQFLIQYYNGEERAKGNILERFSAQQFPDLHSELNLSSLELGDSALYFCASSLTSGRFERGDNEQFFGPGTRLTVL.

The chain joins TRBV5-1 to TRBJ1-2; D call uncertain. Trimming cost V 2 bases and J 2 bases, with 7 bases left between them. The germline CDR1 and CDR2 sequences are SGHRS and YFSETQ. This CDR3 region has 13 residues. This CDR3 reads CASSFSNNYGYTF. The CDR3 region has the DNA TGCGCCAGCAGCTTCTCTAACAACTATGGCTACACCTTC.

The chain employs TRBV18 and TRBJ1-4; possibly TRBD1 for D (5 bases). The germline V gene has CDR1 KGHSH and CDR2 LQKENI. The CDR3 is made up of 16 amino acids. Trimming cost V 3 bases and J 5 bases, with 16 bases left between them. The DNA for the CDR3 is TGTGCCAGCTCACCGACCCAGGGAGGGATAAATGAAAAACTGTTTTTT. As protein: CASSPTQGGINEKLFF.

The rearrangement joins TRBV7-8 to TRBJ2-1, with 9 bases that match TRBD2. Germline loops: CDR1 SGHVS, CDR2 FQNEAQ. The CDR3 totals 16 residues. V trimming: 1 base; J trimming: 4 bases; junction bases outside the gene matches: 5. CDR3 loop: CASSLGGLAGYNEQFF. DNA of the CDR3: TGTGCCAGCAGCTTAGGTGGTCTAGCGGGATACAATGAGCAGTTCTTC.

The V call is TRBV11-3, the J call TRBJ1-5; no clear D. The germline V gene encodes CDR1 SGHNT and CDR2 YENEEA. Between the trimmed V and J ends, which lost 4 bases and 8 bases, there was a span of 6 bases. The CDR3 runs 11 residues. The DNA of the CDR3 is TGTGCCAGCAGCTCGTTAGAGCCCCAGCATTTT. This codes for CASSSLEPQHF.

The V gene is TRBV5-4, the J gene TRBJ2-5; 15 bases are a match to TRBD2. The length of the CDR3 is 16 residues. The ends lost 4 bases at V and 3 bases at J; junction bases unmatched: 4. Germline CDR1 and CDR2: SGHNT and YYREEE (reference sequence). CDR3 in DNA: TGTGCCAGCAGCCCGGGACTAGCGGGAGGAGAAGAGACCCAGTACTTC. It specifies CASSPGLAGGEETQYF.

The CDR3 loop reads CASSLSGRTFWDEQFF. The DNA of the CDR3 is TGTGCCAGCAGCTTAAGTGGGAGGACGTTTTGGGATGAGCAGTTCTTC. This chain joins TRBV11-2 and TRBJ2-1; possibly TRBD2 for D (6 bases). Germline CDR1 and CDR2: SGHAT and FQNNGV. This CDR3 has 16 amino acids. The germline V and J ends were trimmed by 2 bases and 8 bases, with 19 bases remaining between them.

The chain carries TRBV6-5 and TRBJ1-4; 8 bases are shared with TRBD1. V lost 6 bases to trimming and J lost 8 bases; unmatched junction nucleotides: 8. The CDR3 runs 14 residues. Germline CDR1 is MNHEY and CDR2 is SVGAGI. CDR3 coding DNA: TGTGCCAGCAGCTCCGGGACAGGTGGGGAAAAACTGTTTTTT. This translates into CASSSGTGGEKLFF.

The rearrangement links TRBV7-6 to TRBJ2-1, with a tentative D call TRBD2 (6 bases). The CDR3 has 16 residues. The germline V and J ends were trimmed by 1 base and 6 bases, with 16 bases remaining between them. CDR1 is SGHVS, CDR2 FNYEAQ, per germline. The CDR3 is CASSLEPLATLNEQFF. CDR3 nucleotides: TGTGCCAGCAGCTTAGAACCTCTAGCGACCCTCAATGAGCAGTTCTTC.

The chain couples TRBV5-4 to TRBJ1-1, with D possibly matching TRBD1 (6 bases). Trimming removed 2 bases from V and 3 bases from J, with 14 bases in between. CDR3 size: 15 residues. CDR1 and CDR2 (germline): SGHNT, YYREEE (reference sequence). The CDR3 DNA follows: TGTGCCAGCAGCTTAGGGGGGGATGTCTACACTGAAGCTTTCTTT. Amino acid sequence: CASSLGGDVYTEAFF.

Turning to this clone: Other DNA sequences in the sample encode the same CDR3. The chain uses TRBV6-1 and TRBJ2-7, with no clear D. The CDR3 has 10 residues. Trimming removed 8 bases at V and 3 bases at J, with 5 bases between. Germline V gene lookup returns CDR1 MNHNS and CDR2 SASEGT. CDR3 protein: CASSDYEQYF. The CDR3 DNA is TGTGCCAGCTCCGACTACGAGCAGTACTTC.

The chain recombines TRBV27 with TRBJ1-5; weak D call: TRBD1 (6 bases). The V end was cut by 0 bases, the J end by 6 bases, with 9 bases between. The CDR3 runs 14 residues. Germline CDR1 reads MNHEY; CDR2 reads SMNVEV (reference sequence). The CDR3 DNA reads TGTGCCAGCAGTTTATCGATACAGGGTCAGCCCCAGCATTTT. Translating it yields CASSLSIQGQPQHF.

The chain uses TRBV5-1 and TRBJ1-1, with a tentative D call TRBD1 (5 bases). CDR3 size: 14 residues. The V and J ends lost 3 bases and 1 base respectively, with 10 bases between them. Germline CDR1 SGHRS, CDR2 YFSETQ. CDR3 residues: CASSSGAENTEAFF. The CDR3 DNA is TGCGCCAGCAGCTCCGGGGCGGAGAACACTGAAGCTTTCTTT.

The CDR3 sequence: CASSISGRAHEQFF. CDR3 DNA: TGTGCCAGCAGCATTAGCGGGAGGGCCCATGAGCAGTTCTTC. The rearrangement uses TRBV7-8 and TRBJ2-1, with 11 bases fitting TRBD2. The CDR3 extends over 14 amino acids. Looked up from germline, CDR1 is SGHVS and CDR2 is FQNEAQ. V gave up 5 bases and J gave up 8 bases; unmatched junction bases: 5.

The chain employs TRBV28 and TRBJ2-3; tentative D call: TRBD2 (5 bases). Germline V gene sequence: CDR1 MDHEN, CDR2 SYDVKM. V was shortened by 3 bases and J by 4 bases, with 14 bases between the two germline ends. The CDR3 totals 15 residues. For the CDR3, the DNA is TGTGCCAGCAGTTTTGACCGGGGAAGAGCAGATACGCAGTATTTT. It yields the protein CASSFDRGRADTQYF. Complete variable domain (other parts from reference TRBV28 and TRBJ2-3): DVKVTQSSRYLVKRTGEKVFLECVQDMDHENMFWYRQDPGLGLRLIYFSYDVKMKEKGDIPEGYSVSREKKERFSLILESASTNQTSMYLCASSFDRGRADTQYFGPGTRLTVL.

On this clone itself: The junction does not match germline at one end; this may be a read error. This chain joins TRBV4-1 and TRBJ2-3; a weak D match, TRBD1 (5 bases). CDR3 length: 15 residues. CDR1 and CDR2 from the germline V gene are MGHRA and YSYEKL. CDR3 protein: CASSQGSGLTDTRYF. The CDR3 bases are TGCGCCAGCAGCCAAGGATCCGGCCTGACAGATACGCGGTATTTT.

This chain joins TRBV18 and TRBJ1-4; D might be TRBD1 (5 bases). V lost 4 bases, J lost 8 bases, and 17 bases lay in between. The CDR3 is 15 residues long. Germline assignment: CDR1 KGHSH and CDR2 LQKENI. CDR3 bases: TGTGCCAGCTCACGGGCTAGTGACAGAAAGGAAAAACTGTTTTTT. Amino acid sequence: CASSRASDRKEKLFF.

V usage is TRBV19 and J usage is TRBJ2-5, with D perhaps TRBD1 (5 bases). V was pared by 5 bases and J by 5 bases, with 15 bases between. There are 14 residues in the CDR3. Germline V gene sequence: CDR1 LNHDA, CDR2 SQIVND (reference sequence). CDR3 protein: CASSPWTPRETQYF. CDR3 nucleotide sequence: TGTGCCAGTAGTCCGTGGACACCCAGGGAGACCCAGTACTTC.

V gene TRBV9 combines with J gene TRBJ2-1, with a tentative D call TRBD2 (5 bases). The CDR3 spans 16 residues. Germline values: CDR1 SGDLS, CDR2 YYNGEE. Trimming removed 4 bases at V and 0 bases at J, with 14 bases between. The CDR3: CASSPWGAASYNEQFF. The CDR3, as DNA: TGTGCCAGCAGCCCCTGGGGAGCGGCCTCCTACAATGAGCAGTTCTTC.

The V gene is TRBV19, the J gene TRBJ2-2; tentatively, D is TRBD1 or TRBD2 (5 bases each). Germline CDR1 is LNHDA and CDR2 is SQIVND (reference sequence). The V end lost 9 bases, the J end lost 0 bases, and 17 bases lay between the germline ends. The CDR3 extends over 16 amino acids. DNA for the CDR3: TGTGCCAGCCCAGGTCCCGGGACCGCGAACACCGGGGAGCTGTTTTTT. This translates into CASPGPGTANTGELFF.